This TCR beta chain was documented in a study of cytomegalovirus exposure and HLA in healthy donors. Study results and limitations: Researchers reported from a later analysis that most CMV-associated TCR beta chains appeared HLA-restricted. The study recorded more than 150 TCR beta chains that were cytomegalovirus-associated.

Germline loops: CDR1 MNHEY, CDR2 SVGAGI. The CDR3 consists of 15 residues. J was trimmed by 4 bases and V by 8 bases; bases with no gene match: 13. Worth noting for this clone: Its antigen is currently unknown.

Amplification used 60 Vbeta primers and 13 Jbeta primers. Method: immunoSEQ multiplex PCR; TCRdb's copy keeps in-frame clones and lacks some. Among some 220,000 clones listed, around four fifths were seen once. This sequence was found in a woman aged 60-70 years in good health and CMV-seropositive. Specimen: PBMCs. This chain connects TRBV6-5 to TRBJ1-2; 7 bases are a match to TRBD1. CDR3 sequence: CASSQGQVARYGYTF. CDR3 coding DNA: TGTGCCAGCTCCCAAGGACAGGTGGCTCGCTATGGCTACACCTTC.